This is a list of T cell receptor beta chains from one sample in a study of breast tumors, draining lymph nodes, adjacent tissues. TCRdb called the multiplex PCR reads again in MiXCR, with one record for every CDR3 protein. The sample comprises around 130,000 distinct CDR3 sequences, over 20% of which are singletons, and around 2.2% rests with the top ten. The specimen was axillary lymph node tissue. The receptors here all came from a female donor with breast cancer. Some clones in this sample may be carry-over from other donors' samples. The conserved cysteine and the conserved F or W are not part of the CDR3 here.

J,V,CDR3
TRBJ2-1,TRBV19,ASRTGGSSYNEQF
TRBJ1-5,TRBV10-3,AISPGGSSNQPQH
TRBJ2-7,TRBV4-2,ASSQSASGTYEQY
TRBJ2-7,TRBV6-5,ASSYSRYEQY
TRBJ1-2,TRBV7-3,ASSLRQGDGYT
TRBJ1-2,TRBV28,ASRVTGSDYGYT
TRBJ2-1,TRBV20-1,SASTPRLAGREQF
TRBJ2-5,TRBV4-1,ASSQDPGLAERGTQY
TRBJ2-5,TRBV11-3,ASSPRGGETQY
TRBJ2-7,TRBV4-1,ASSLIAGPGYEQY
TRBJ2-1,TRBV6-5,ASSLKAGWFDEQF
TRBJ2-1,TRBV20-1,SVPGLARQNNEQF
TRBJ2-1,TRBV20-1,SARDSGRADEQF
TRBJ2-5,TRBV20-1,SARDEAGETQY
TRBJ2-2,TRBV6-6,ASSPDRGGELF
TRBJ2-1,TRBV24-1,ATSGTLYRDEQF
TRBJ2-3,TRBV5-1,ASTVRGWEDTQY
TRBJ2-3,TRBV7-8,ASSLGTLAGTDTQY
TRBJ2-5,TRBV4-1,ASSHYTGPETQY
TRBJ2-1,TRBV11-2,ASSLSNSDEQF
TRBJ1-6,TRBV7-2,ASSLDRDNSPLH
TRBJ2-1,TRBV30,AWSVLAGYNEQF
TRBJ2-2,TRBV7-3,ASSPGTANTGELF
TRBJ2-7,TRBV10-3,AISGGGEQY
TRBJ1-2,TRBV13,ASSLDRGRRYGYT
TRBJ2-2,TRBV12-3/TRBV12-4,ASRQLDTDTGELF
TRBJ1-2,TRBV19,ASSPDGTDHYGYT
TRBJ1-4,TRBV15,ATSRDGGGEKLF
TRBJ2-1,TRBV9,ASSVSLETEKF
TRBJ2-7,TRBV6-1,ASIGYRDEQY
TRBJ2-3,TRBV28,ASTLGGSTDTQY
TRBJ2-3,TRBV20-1,SARIVGTSPDTQY
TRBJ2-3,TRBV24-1,ATSDLKDGTDTQY
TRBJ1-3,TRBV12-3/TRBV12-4,ASSPGLFSGNTIY
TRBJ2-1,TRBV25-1,ASSKTGVLYNEQF
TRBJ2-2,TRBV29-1,SVGIQDTGELF
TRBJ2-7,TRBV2,ASSEWREQY
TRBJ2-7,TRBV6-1,ASSVSGRAEIEQY
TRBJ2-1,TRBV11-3,ASSPARGPYNEQF
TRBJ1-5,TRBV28,ASSLVAGTGPQPQH
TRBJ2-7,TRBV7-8,ASNSDRSYEQY
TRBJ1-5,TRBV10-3,AISDELGSQPQH
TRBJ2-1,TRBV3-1,ASSQAGGGKDEQF
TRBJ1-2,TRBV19,ASSIGTRANYGYT
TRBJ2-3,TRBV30,ACQTPRRTDTQY
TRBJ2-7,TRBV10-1,VTRGQETGQY
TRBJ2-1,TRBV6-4,ASSLGRRGHNEQF
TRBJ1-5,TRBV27,ASRGQGYQPQH
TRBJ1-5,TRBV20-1,SATDRGSPSGQPQH
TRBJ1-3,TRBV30,AWSVLGTPVNTIY
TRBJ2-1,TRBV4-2,ASSQVSRLAGIDNEQF
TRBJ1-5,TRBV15,ATSRDNGQGIQPQH
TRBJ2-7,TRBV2,ASSWTPQDSYEQY
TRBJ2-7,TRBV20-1,SAHRGGLDEQY
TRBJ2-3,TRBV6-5,ASSPRLAPSTDTQY
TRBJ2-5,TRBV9,ASSPQAGRVKETQY
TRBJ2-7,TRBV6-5,ASSYSRTSIYEQY
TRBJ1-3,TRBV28,ASTRQIGNTIY
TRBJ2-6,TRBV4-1,ASSQSGSSGANVLT
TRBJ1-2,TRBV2,ASIRDRGRGNYGYT